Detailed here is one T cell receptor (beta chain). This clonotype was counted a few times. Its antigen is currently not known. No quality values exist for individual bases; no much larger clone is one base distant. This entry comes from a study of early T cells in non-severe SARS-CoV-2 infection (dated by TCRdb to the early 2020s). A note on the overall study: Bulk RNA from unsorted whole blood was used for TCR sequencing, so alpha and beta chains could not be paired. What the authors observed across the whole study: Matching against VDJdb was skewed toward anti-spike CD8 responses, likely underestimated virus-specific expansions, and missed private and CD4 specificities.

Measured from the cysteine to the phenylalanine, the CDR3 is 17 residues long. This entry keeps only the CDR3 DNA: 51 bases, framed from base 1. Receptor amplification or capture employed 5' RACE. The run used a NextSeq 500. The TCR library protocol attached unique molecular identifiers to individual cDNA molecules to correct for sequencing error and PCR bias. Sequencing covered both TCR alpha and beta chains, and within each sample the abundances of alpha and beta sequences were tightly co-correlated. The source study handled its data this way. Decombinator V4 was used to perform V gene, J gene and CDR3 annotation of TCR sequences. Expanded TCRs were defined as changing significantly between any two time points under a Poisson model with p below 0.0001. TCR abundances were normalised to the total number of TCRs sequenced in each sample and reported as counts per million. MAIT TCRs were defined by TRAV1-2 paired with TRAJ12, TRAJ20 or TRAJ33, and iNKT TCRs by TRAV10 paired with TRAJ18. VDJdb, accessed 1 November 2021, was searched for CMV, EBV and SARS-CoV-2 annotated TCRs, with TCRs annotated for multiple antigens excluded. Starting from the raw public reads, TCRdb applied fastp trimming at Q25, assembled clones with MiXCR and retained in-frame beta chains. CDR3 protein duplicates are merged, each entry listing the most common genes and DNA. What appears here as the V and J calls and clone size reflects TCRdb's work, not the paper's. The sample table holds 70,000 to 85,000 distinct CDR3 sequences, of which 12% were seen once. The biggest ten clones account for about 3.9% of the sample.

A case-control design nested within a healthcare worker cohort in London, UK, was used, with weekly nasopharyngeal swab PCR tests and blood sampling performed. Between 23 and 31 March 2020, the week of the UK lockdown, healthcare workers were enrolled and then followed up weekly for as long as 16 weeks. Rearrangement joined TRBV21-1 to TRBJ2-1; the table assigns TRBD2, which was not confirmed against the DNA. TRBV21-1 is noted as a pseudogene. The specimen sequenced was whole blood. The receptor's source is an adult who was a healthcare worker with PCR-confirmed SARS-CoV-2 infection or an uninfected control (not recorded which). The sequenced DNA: TGTGCCAGCAGCAAAGTGTCGGGAGGATCCTCCTACAATGAGCAGTTCTTC. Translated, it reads CASSKVSGGSSYNEQFF.